These 32 T cell receptor beta chains were sequenced from one sample in a study of radiotherapy plus CTLA-4 blockade in lung cancer. Here immunoSEQ multiplex PCR was the method, and the copy in TCRdb shows in-frame clones only, minus some. The sample holds tens of thousands of clones, roughly four fifths seen once. The sample consisted of peripheral blood, taken from a patient treated with radiotherapy plus ipilimumab. The receptors derive from a human donor with non-small cell lung cancer who had stable disease on radiotherapy plus ipilimumab.

The rearrangement links TRBV7-9 to TRBJ2-3; the D is unclear. The CDR3 is 15 residues long. The V end was cut by 2 bases, the J end by 0 bases, with 9 bases between. Germline V gene data show CDR1 as SEHNR and CDR2 as FQNEAQ (reference sequence). CDR3 bases: TGTGCCAGCAGCTTAATCACGCCAAGCACAGATACGCAGTATTTT. Encoded protein: CASSLITPSTDTQYF. Together with reference TRBV7-9 and TRBJ2-3, the CDR3 gives the full variable domain: DTGVSQNPRHKITKRGQNVTFRCDPISEHNRLYWYRQTLGQGPEFLTYFQNEAQLEKSRLLSDRFSAERPKGSFSTLEIQRTEQGDSAMYLCASSLITPSTDTQYFGPGTRLTVL.

The rearrangement uses TRBV5-4 and TRBJ2-5; the D is unclear. The CDR3 totals 12 residues. In germline, CDR1 is SGHNT, CDR2 YYREEE (reference sequence). V lost 4 bases and J 2 bases, leaving 6 bases between the germline ends. In DNA form, the CDR3 reads TGTGCCAGCAGCAGGGCGCAAGAGACCCAGTACTTC. As protein: CASSRAQETQYF. The whole variable domain, filled in from reference TRBV5-4 and TRBJ2-5, reads ETGVTQSPTHLIKTRGQQVTLRCSSQSGHNTVSWYQQALGQGPQFIFQYYREEENGRGNFPPRFSGLQFPNYSSELNVNALELDDSALYLCASSRAQETQYFGPGTRLLVL.

This chain connects TRBV18 to TRBJ1-4; D unresolved. The length of the CDR3 is 11 residues. Germline CDR1 reads KGHSH; CDR2 reads LQKENI. V lost 3 bases, J lost 6 bases, and 2 bases lay in between. CDR3 DNA sequence: TGTGCCAGCTCACCGGATGAAAAACTGTTTTTT. This translates into CASSPDEKLFF.

The rearrangement joins TRBV2 to TRBJ2-3; D is unclear. The CDR3 is made up of 14 amino acids. The germline CDR1 and CDR2 sequences are SNHLY and FYNNEI. The V end lost 6 bases, the J end lost 2 bases, and 12 bases lay between the germline ends. CDR3 amino acids: CASRRSLFTDTQYF. The CDR3 DNA reads TGTGCCAGCAGGAGGAGTCTCTTCACAGATACGCAGTATTTT.

The gene calls are TRBV28 and TRBJ2-7; 7 bases align to TRBD2. This CDR3 is 15 amino acids long. Germline V lookup: CDR1 MDHEN, CDR2 SYDVKM. V lost 6 bases to trimming and J lost 9 bases; unmatched junction nucleotides: 17. The CDR3 protein is CASSLGGLEVGGQYF. The CDR3 DNA reads as TGTGCCAGCAGCTTAGGCGGACTAGAAGTAGGAGGGCAGTACTTC.

In regard to this clone: Compared with germline, one end of the junction differs, possibly owing to a read error. The chain couples TRBV7-7 to TRBJ2-5; no reliable D call. Per the germline V gene, CDR1 is SSHAT and CDR2 is FNYEAQ (reference sequence). The CDR3 totals 15 residues. The CDR3 coding sequence is TGTGCTAGCACCCTTAGGTTGGCTCCTCAAGAGACCCAGTACTTC. It codes for CASTLRLAPQETQYF. The full variable domain, its missing parts supplied by reference TRBV7-7 and TRBJ2-5, is GAGVSQSPRYKVTKRGQDVTLRCDPISSHATLYWYQQALGQGPEFLTYFNYEAQPDKSGLPSDRFSAERPEGSISTLTIQRTEQRDSAMYRCASTLRLAPQETQYFGPGTRLLVL.

This chain joins TRBV18 and TRBJ1-5, with D unclear. V dropped 1 base and J dropped 2 bases, with 9 bases sitting between them. The CDR3 is 15 residues long. Per germline, CDR1 KGHSH and CDR2 LQKENI. DNA of the CDR3: TGTGCCAGCTCACCACAGGGAGGCGGCAATCAGCCCCAGCATTTT. Translated: CASSPQGGGNQPQHF.

This clone was detected only once. V is TRBV30 and J is TRBJ1-6; D possibly corresponds to TRBD1 (6 bases). Germline CDR1 is GTSNPN and CDR2 is SVGIG (reference sequence). V was trimmed by 3 bases and J by 9 bases, leaving 9 bases between them. CDR3 length: 12 residues. The CDR3 region is CAWSKQGSPLHF. The CDR3 nucleotides read TGTGCCTGGAGCAAACAGGGTTCACCCCTCCACTTT.

The V gene is TRBV9, the J gene TRBJ2-4, with 14 nucleotides matching TRBD2. Trimming cost V 3 bases and J 9 bases; bases outside gene matches: 14. CDR1 SGDLS and CDR2 YYNGEE come from the germline V gene. The CDR3 contains 18 residues. The chain's CDR3 is CASSAPSGLAGVDGIQYF. The CDR3 region has the DNA TGTGCCAGCAGCGCCCCATCGGGACTAGCGGGGGTAGATGGCATTCAGTACTTC.

The chain recombines TRBV27 with TRBJ1-6; a weak D match, TRBD1 (5 bases). From germline, CDR1 is MNHEY and CDR2 SMNVEV (reference sequence). CDR3 length: 17 residues. Trimming cost V 5 bases and J 8 bases, with 22 bases left between them. CDR3 in DNA: TGTGCCAGCAGTCTGTTCGGGGCAGGGCCTCGGGATTCACCCCTCCACTTT. It codes for CASSLFGAGPRDSPLHF.

The chain uses TRBV6-6 and TRBJ2-3; TRBD1 agrees at 8 bases. V gave up 5 bases and J gave up 3 bases; unmatched junction bases: 7. Germline V gives CDR1 MNHNY, CDR2 SVGAGI (reference sequence). CDR3 length equals 15 residues. DNA for the CDR3: TGTGCCAGCAGTACGACAGGGGATATTACAGATACGCAGTATTTT. This sequence encodes CASSTTGDITDTQYF.

This clone was counted once. This chain uses TRBV5-1 with TRBJ2-2, with D perhaps matching TRBD1 (5 bases). Between the trimmed V and J ends, which lost 3 bases and 2 bases, there was a span of 14 bases. Germline CDR1 reads SGHRS; CDR2 reads YFSETQ. The CDR3 runs 16 residues. The CDR3 DNA reads TGCGCCAGCAGCTCTCTCAGACAGTCCAACACCGGGGAGCTGTTTTTT. Its protein is CASSSLRQSNTGELFF.

This clone appeared a few times. This chain joins TRBV10-2 and TRBJ2-5; 9 nucleotides agree with TRBD1. This CDR3 has 17 amino acids. After removal of 6 bases from V and 1 base from J, the junction contained 12 bases not matched to a gene. Germline lookup yields CDR1 WSHSY and CDR2 SAAADI. The CDR3 spells CASSSRNTQGAQETQYF. The CDR3 DNA sequence: TGCGCCAGCAGCTCTAGAAACACACAGGGGGCCCAAGAGACCCAGTACTTC.

CDR3 coding DNA: TGTGCCAGCGCTCAATTATTCAGGGGCGATGACGGGGAGCTGTTTTTT. This codes for CASAQLFRGDDGELFF. The gene calls are TRBV7-9 and TRBJ2-2; TRBD1 might be the D (6 bases). The ends were cut back, 8 bases at V and 7 bases at J, with 23 bases in the middle. The CDR3 loop spans 16 amino acids. Germline CDR1 reads SEHNR; CDR2 reads FQNEAQ (reference sequence). The full variable domain, completed using reference TRBV7-9 and TRBJ2-2, is DTGVSQNPRHKITKRGQNVTFRCDPISEHNRLYWYRQTLGQGPEFLTYFQNEAQLEKSRLLSDRFSAERPKGSFSTLEIQRTEQGDSAMYLCASAQLFRGDDGELFFGEGSRLTVL.

The chain carries TRBV5-1 and TRBJ1-6; D unclear. This CDR3 is 13 amino acids long. V was shortened by 0 bases and J by 9 bases, with 7 bases between the two germline ends. In germline, CDR1 is SGHRS, CDR2 YFSETQ. The CDR3 spells CASSLGYGSPLHF. CDR3 DNA: TGCGCCAGCAGCTTGGGGTACGGTTCACCCCTCCACTTT.

The genes are TRBV18 and TRBJ2-5, with 8 bases fitting TRBD1. This CDR3 spans 14 amino acids. The V gene end was trimmed by 3 bases and the J gene end by 3 bases; junction bases not matched to a gene: 3. CDR1 is KGHSH, CDR2 LQKENI, per germline. DNA for the CDR3: TGTGCCAGCTCACCTAAGACAGGGGAAGAGACCCAGTACTTC. Amino acids: CASSPKTGEETQYF.

V gene TRBV6-1 combines with J gene TRBJ2-2, with TRBD2 identical over 9 bases. Germline CDR1 MNHNS, CDR2 SASEGT. V shed 6 bases, J shed 7 bases, and the junction held 6 bases outside the gene matches. The CDR3 loop spans 14 amino acids. In DNA form, the CDR3 reads TGTGCCAGCAGCAGCGGGAGGAGTAACGGGGAGCTGTTTTTT. As protein: CASSSGRSNGELFF.

The genes are TRBV11-2 and TRBJ2-2; TRBD1 agrees at 7 bases. V trimming: 3 bases; J trimming: 3 bases; junction bases outside the gene matches: 1. The CDR3 covers 14 residues. The V gene's germline CDR1 is SGHAT and CDR2 FQNNGV. The CDR3 DNA is TGTGCCAGCAGCTTGGGACAGTACACCGGGGAGCTGTTTTTT. Protein: CASSLGQYTGELFF.

The chain couples TRBV10-3 to TRBJ2-2, with TRBD2 identical over 10 bases. The CDR3 runs 16 residues. Germline CDR1 ENHRY, CDR2 SYGVKD. V lost 4 bases, J lost 3 bases, and 5 bases stayed unmatched. CDR3 sequence (DNA): TGTGCCATCAGTGGACACCTAGCGGGGGACACCGGGGAGCTGTTTTTT. Amino acids: CAISGHLAGDTGELFF.

CDR3 sequence reads: CASSLEGWDGYTF. CDR3 in DNA: TGTGCCAGCAGCTTGGAGGGGTGGGATGGCTACACCTTC. This chain connects TRBV5-6 to TRBJ1-2; D is perhaps TRBD1 (5 bases). V lost 0 bases and J lost 6, with 9 bases in between. Per germline, CDR1 SGHDT and CDR2 YYEEEE. This CDR3 is built from 13 residues.

There are a few counts of this clone. The chain links TRBV6-5 to TRBJ2-5, with 9 bases aligning to TRBD2. Looked up from germline, CDR1 is MNHEY and CDR2 is SVGAGI. This CDR3 region has 16 residues. V gave up 0 bases and J gave up 3 bases; unmatched junction bases: 5. DNA of the CDR3: TGTGCCAGCAGTTACTCGAGAGGGACTAGCAAAGAGACCCAGTACTTC. This encodes CASSYSRGTSKETQYF.

The chain couples TRBV5-4 to TRBJ2-1, with D possibly TRBD2 on 5 matching bases. This CDR3 has 15 residues. From germline, CDR1 is SGHNT and CDR2 YYREEE (reference sequence). Trimming took off 0 bases at V and 7 bases at J, with 14 bases between the two ends. Written as DNA, the CDR3 is TGTGCCAGCAGCTTGGGGGCCAGAGGGTTGAATGAGCAGTTCTTC. It translates to CASSLGARGLNEQFF.

CDR3 loop: CAWTPGTHEQYF. In DNA, the CDR3 is TGTGCCTGGACCCCGGGGACGCACGAGCAGTACTTC. The chain combines TRBV30 with TRBJ2-7, with D perhaps given as TRBD1 or TRBD2 (5 bases each). The V and J ends lost 4 bases and 5 bases respectively, with 12 bases between them. The CDR3 extends over 12 amino acids. CDR1 and CDR2 (germline): GTSNPN, SVGIG (reference sequence).

The chain joins TRBV2 to TRBJ2-1; 14 nucleotides agree with TRBD2. The ends lost 7 bases at V and 0 bases at J; junction bases unmatched: 8. The CDR3 covers 18 residues. Germline CDR1 SNHLY, CDR2 FYNNEI. The CDR3 DNA reads as TGTGCCAGCACGGGGGGACTAGCGGGAGCTCGCTCCTACAATGAGCAGTTCTTC. Protein sequence: CASTGGLAGARSYNEQFF.

V gene TRBV4-1 combines with J gene TRBJ2-7; D gene ambiguous. Trimming took off 0 bases at V and 9 bases at J, with 12 bases between the two ends. Germline V CDR1 and CDR2: MGHRA, YSYEKL. There are 13 residues in the CDR3. Here the CDR3 DNA reads TGCGCCAGCAGCCAAGAAGGGCGCTCTGGGCAGTACTTC. Encoded protein: CASSQEGRSGQYF.

The gene calls are TRBV7-2 and TRBJ2-7; tentatively, D is TRBD1 or TRBD2 (5 bases each). Germline V gene data show CDR1 as SGHTA and CDR2 as FQGNSA. Deletions cut 1 base from V and 0 bases from J, with 13 bases between. The CDR3 totals 16 residues. CDR3 amino acids: CASSLVGRQSSYEQYF. For the CDR3, the DNA is TGTGCCAGCAGCTTAGTGGGACGCCAGAGCTCCTACGAGCAGTACTTC.

The V gene is TRBV28, the J gene TRBJ2-1; D gene unclear. The CDR3 covers 16 residues. CDR1 is MDHEN and CDR2 is SYDVKM in the germline V gene. V lost 5 bases and J lost 3, with 17 bases in between. The CDR3 sequence: CASSPLPGLNYNEQFF. In DNA form, the CDR3 reads TGTGCCAGCAGTCCCCTGCCAGGCCTTAACTACAATGAGCAGTTCTTC. The full variable domain, its missing parts supplied by reference TRBV28 and TRBJ2-1, is DVKVTQSSRYLVKRTGEKVFLECVQDMDHENMFWYRQDPGLGLRLIYFSYDVKMKEKGDIPEGYSVSREKKERFSLILESASTNQTSMYLCASSPLPGLNYNEQFFGPGTRLTVL.

The J gene is TRBJ1-6, the V gene TRBV6-1; the D gene is possibly TRBD1 (5 bases). The CDR3 has 15 amino acids. From germline, CDR1 is MNHNS and CDR2 SASEGT. V gave up 5 bases and J gave up 7 bases, with 15 bases separating them. CDR3 sequence (DNA): TGTGCCAGCAGTCCCCAGGGTAATAGAAATTCACCCCTCCACTTT. Its protein product is CASSPQGNRNSPLHF.

This clone has just one count. In nucleotides, the CDR3 is TGTGCCTGGAGTGTAGATGGCAGGGGACGGGAGACCCAGTACTTC. It yields the protein CAWSVDGRGRETQYF. The chain recombines TRBV30 with TRBJ2-5; tentatively, D is TRBD1 (6 bases). The CDR3 length is 15 residues. Germline V gene lookup returns CDR1 GTSNPN and CDR2 SVGIG (reference sequence). Trimming took 0 bases from V and 5 from J, leaving 16 bases between them.

As DNA, the CDR3 is TGTGCCAGCAGCTTAGGGGACGGAGCTAACTATGGCTACACCTTC. As protein: CASSLGDGANYGYTF. V gene TRBV7-9 combines with J gene TRBJ1-2, with a tentative D call TRBD1 (5 bases). The length of the CDR3 is 15 residues. Trimming pared 1 base from V and 0 bases from J, leaving 9 bases between. CDR1 SEHNR and CDR2 FQNEAQ come from the germline V gene (reference sequence).

As DNA, the CDR3 is TGTGCCAGCAGCTTAAGGGGGGCGCGTTCTGAAGCTTTCTTT. Protein: CASSLRGARSEAFF. This chain links TRBV13 with TRBJ1-1; possible D gene TRBD1, 6 bases. Deletions cut 2 bases from V and 6 bases from J, with 13 bases between. Germline-derived CDR1 and CDR2 are PRHDT and FYEKMQ (reference sequence). The CDR3 runs to 14 residues.

The genes are TRBV7-3 and TRBJ1-2; TRBD1 matches at 9 bases. V was pared by 4 bases and J by 6 bases, with 9 bases of the junction left unmatched. The germline CDR1 and CDR2 sequences are SGHTA and FQGTGA. This CDR3 spans 15 amino acids. The CDR3, as DNA: TGTGCCAGCAGCTCCACAGGGGGCGCCTGGGATGGCTACACCTTC. It is translated as CASSSTGGAWDGYTF.